These T cell receptor beta chains were read from a single sample in a study of STAT3 mutations in large granular lymphocyte leukemia. Assay: immunoSEQ multiplex PCR; the TCRdb copy retains only in-frame clones and omits some. The sample gives 3,500 to 5,500 clones, 62% of which show up once; 38% is in the top ten. What was sequenced was PBMCs. The source of these receptors is a human donor with T large granular lymphocyte leukemia. Some clones in this sample may be carry-over from other donors' samples. CDR3s include the opening cysteine and the closing phenylalanine or tryptophan. A D gene is named only where the DNA matches it firmly. Not every row has a clone size; where given, it reads once, few, many or a size class.

v_gene: TRBV5-1
abundance: once
j_gene: TRBJ2-7
d_gene: TRBD1
CDR3aa: CASSLGDRAHEQYF
CDR3nt: TGCGCCAGCAGCTTGGGGGACAGGGCGCACGAGCAGTACTTC

v_gene: TRBV7-9
abundance: -
j_gene: TRBJ2-3
d_gene: -
CDR3aa: CASSSGTQYF
CDR3nt: TGTGCCAGCAGCTCTGGGACGCAGTATTTT

v_gene: TRBV6-5
abundance: large
j_gene: TRBJ1-2
d_gene: TRBD1
CDR3aa: CASRQGANYGYTF
CDR3nt: TGTGCCAGCAGACAGGGGGCGAACTATGGCTACACCTTC

v_gene: TRBV5-1
abundance: few
j_gene: TRBJ2-7
d_gene: -
CDR3aa: CASNVGMGGYEQYF
CDR3nt: TGCGCCAGCAACGTTGGAATGGGGGGCTACGAGCAGTACTTC

v_gene: TRBV4-3
abundance: -
j_gene: TRBJ2-3
d_gene: -
CDR3aa: CASSQDEGSDTQYF
CDR3nt: TGCGCCAGCAGCCAAGACGAGGGTTCGGATACGCAGTATTTT

v_gene: TRBV7-2
abundance: few
j_gene: TRBJ1-2
d_gene: TRBD1
CDR3aa: CASSRDRTYGYTF
CDR3nt: TGTGCCAGCAGCCGGGACAGAACCTATGGCTACACCTTC

v_gene: TRBV5-1
abundance: -
j_gene: TRBJ2-7
d_gene: TRBD1
CDR3aa: CASREQGGSREQYF
CDR3nt: TGCGCCAGCAGGGAACAGGGGGGTAGCCGCGAGCAGTACTTC

v_gene: TRBV18
abundance: -
j_gene: TRBJ2-7
d_gene: -
CDR3aa: CASSLGRDSYEQYF
CDR3nt: TGTGCCAGCTCACTCGGCAGAGACTCCTACGAGCAGTACTTC

v_gene: TRBV5-1
abundance: once
j_gene: TRBJ2-2
d_gene: TRBD2
CDR3aa: CASSFGLAGDTGELFF
CDR3nt: TGCGCCAGCAGCTTCGGACTAGCGGGAGACACCGGGGAGCTGTTTTTT

v_gene: TRBV7-6
abundance: -
j_gene: TRBJ2-5
d_gene: -
CDR3aa: CASSSRGRGETQYF
CDR3nt: TGTGCCAGCAGTTCCCGTGGGCGCGGTGAGACCCAGTACTTC

v_gene: TRBV6-5
abundance: -
j_gene: TRBJ1-1
d_gene: -
CDR3aa: CASQSFGETAEAFF
CDR3nt: TGTGCCAGCCAATCGTTTGGGGAGACCGCTGAAGCTTTCTTT

v_gene: TRBV7-9
abundance: -
j_gene: TRBJ1-2
d_gene: TRBD1
CDR3aa: CASSLGTGGKNYGYTF
CDR3nt: TGTGCCAGCAGCTTAGGGACAGGGGGCAAAAACTATGGCTACACCTTC

v_gene: TRBV30
abundance: -
j_gene: TRBJ2-3
d_gene: -
CDR3aa: CAWSNRGDTQYF
CDR3nt: TGTGCCTGGAGCAACCGTGGAGATACGCAGTATTTT

v_gene: TRBV6-5
abundance: -
j_gene: TRBJ2-7
d_gene: TRBD1
CDR3aa: CASRQSGTGGSEQYF
CDR3nt: TGTGCCAGCAGACAATCCGGGACAGGGGGATCCGAGCAGTACTTC

v_gene: TRBV4-2
abundance: -
j_gene: TRBJ2-7
d_gene: TRBD2
CDR3aa: CASSRGSGGYEQYF
CDR3nt: TGTGCCAGCAGCCGAGGTAGCGGGGGCTACGAGCAGTACTTC

v_gene: TRBV7-8
abundance: few
j_gene: TRBJ1-2
d_gene: -
CDR3aa: CASSPERVRWSGYTF
CDR3nt: TGTGCCAGCAGCCCGGAACGGGTCCGGTGGAGTGGCTACACCTTC

v_gene: TRBV29-1
abundance: -
j_gene: TRBJ1-4
d_gene: -
CDR3aa: CSVLSVGKKLFF
CDR3nt: TGCAGCGTTCTTTCTGTAGGGAAGAAACTGTTTTTT

v_gene: TRBV4-2
abundance: -
j_gene: TRBJ2-5
d_gene: TRBD2
CDR3aa: CASSQERGGQETQYF
CDR3nt: TGTGCCAGCAGCCAAGAGCGGGGGGGCCAAGAGACCCAGTACTTC

v_gene: TRBV30
abundance: -
j_gene: TRBJ2-7
d_gene: -
CDR3aa: CAWSVGAREQYF
CDR3nt: TGTGCCTGGAGTGTAGGAGCTCGCGAGCAGTACTTC

v_gene: TRBV10-3
abundance: few
j_gene: TRBJ1-1
d_gene: TRBD1
CDR3aa: CAMTGQGRGEAFF
CDR3nt: TGTGCCATGACGGGACAGGGGCGGGGTGAAGCTTTCTTT

v_gene: TRBV6-5
abundance: -
j_gene: TRBJ2-7
d_gene: TRBD1
CDR3aa: CASGSDRGLNEQYF
CDR3nt: TGTGCCAGCGGATCGGACAGGGGGCTAAACGAGCAGTACTTC

v_gene: TRBV6-6
abundance: -
j_gene: TRBJ1-5
d_gene: -
CDR3aa: CASSYSTQPNQPQHF
CDR3nt: TGTGCCAGCAGTTACTCGACCCAGCCGAATCAGCCCCAGCATTTT

v_gene: TRBV30
abundance: -
j_gene: TRBJ2-7
d_gene: -
CDR3aa: CAWGGAYYEQYF
CDR3nt: TGTGCCTGGGGAGGGGCGTACTACGAGCAGTACTTC

v_gene: TRBV30
abundance: -
j_gene: TRBJ1-5
d_gene: TRBD1
CDR3aa: CAWSQRTGDQPQHF
CDR3nt: TGTGCCTGGAGTCAACGGACAGGGGATCAGCCCCAGCATTTT

v_gene: TRBV18
abundance: once
j_gene: TRBJ1-1
d_gene: -
CDR3aa: CASLTLQGNTEAFF
CDR3nt: TGTGCCAGTCTCACCCTCCAGGGGAACACTGAAGCTTTCTTT

v_gene: TRBV6-5
abundance: few
j_gene: TRBJ2-7
d_gene: TRBD1
CDR3aa: CASTDDRAGNEQYF
CDR3nt: TGTGCCAGCACAGACGACAGGGCTGGAAACGAGCAGTACTTC